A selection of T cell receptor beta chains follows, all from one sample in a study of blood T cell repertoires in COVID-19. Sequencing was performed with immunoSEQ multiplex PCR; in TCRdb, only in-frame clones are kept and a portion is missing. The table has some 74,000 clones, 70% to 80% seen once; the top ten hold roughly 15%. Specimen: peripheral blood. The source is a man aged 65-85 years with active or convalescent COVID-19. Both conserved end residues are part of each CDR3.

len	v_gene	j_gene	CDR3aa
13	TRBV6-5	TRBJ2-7	CASSMGQTYEQYF
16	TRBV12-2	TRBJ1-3	CASRLGWTVSGNTIYF
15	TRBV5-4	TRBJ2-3	CASSDGTASTDTQYF
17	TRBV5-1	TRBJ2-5	CASRSGTSGGARETQYF
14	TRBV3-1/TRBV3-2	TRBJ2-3	CASTGGYSTDTQYF
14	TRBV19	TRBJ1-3	CASSPSTSGNTIYF
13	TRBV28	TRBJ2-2	CASRTANTGELFF
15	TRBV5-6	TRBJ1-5	CASSSDRGGTQPQHF
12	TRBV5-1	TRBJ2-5	CASSSTGETQYF
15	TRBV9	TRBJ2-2	CASSVPRGNTGELFF
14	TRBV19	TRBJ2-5	CASRQGATQETQYF
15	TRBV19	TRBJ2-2	CASRPGTGITGELFF
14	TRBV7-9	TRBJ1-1	CASSRVSRDTEAFF
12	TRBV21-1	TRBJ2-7	CASSKGGSEQYF
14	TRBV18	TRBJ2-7	CASSQSTGDYEQYF
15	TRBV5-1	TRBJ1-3	CASSLSPFSGNTIYF
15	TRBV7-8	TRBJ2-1	CASSLEAGGHNEQFF
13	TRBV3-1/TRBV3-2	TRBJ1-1	CASSQGSALEAFF
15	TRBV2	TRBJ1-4	CASRGRDGRNEKLFF
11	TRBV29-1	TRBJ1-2	CSAELISIYTF
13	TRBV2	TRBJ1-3	CASSELLQNTIYF
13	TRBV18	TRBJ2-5	CASSLLEGETQYF
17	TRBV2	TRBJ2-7	CASSSTWGLAGVREQYF
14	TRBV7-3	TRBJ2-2	CASSLSGEPGELFF
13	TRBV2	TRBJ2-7	CASSRDRGDEQYF
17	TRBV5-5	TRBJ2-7	CAAILGEWSLASYEQYF
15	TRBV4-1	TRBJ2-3	CASSRRGAGGDTQYF
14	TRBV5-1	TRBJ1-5	CASSSGLPNQPQHF
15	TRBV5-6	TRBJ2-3	CASSSLDSETGTQYF
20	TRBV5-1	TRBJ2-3	CASTPGLGSGGSLGTDTQYF
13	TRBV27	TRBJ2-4	CASSTLRGGIQYF
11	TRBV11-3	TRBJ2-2	CASSTTGELFF
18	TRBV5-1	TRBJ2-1	CASSPHLSLGVSYNEQFF
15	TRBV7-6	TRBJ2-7	CASSLALSGGYEQYF
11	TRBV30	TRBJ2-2	CAWSAAGELFF
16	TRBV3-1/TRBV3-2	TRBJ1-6	CASSQIVTGVGSPLHF
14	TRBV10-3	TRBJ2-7	CAIGPGLPSYEQYF
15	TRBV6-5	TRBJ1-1	CASSAPGRGNTEAFF
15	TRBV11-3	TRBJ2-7	CASTLGQGEKFEQYF
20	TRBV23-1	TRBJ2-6	CASSPGYYGDSPSGANVLTF
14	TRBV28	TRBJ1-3	CASSFAEPGNTIYF
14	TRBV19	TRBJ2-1	CASSSGGDFNEQFF
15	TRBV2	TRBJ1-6	CASSLRDGGNSPLHF
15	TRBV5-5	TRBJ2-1	CASTLQLAGNNEQFF
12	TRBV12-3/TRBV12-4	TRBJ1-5	CASRRQHQPQHF
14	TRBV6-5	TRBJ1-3	CASSPPGGGNTIYF
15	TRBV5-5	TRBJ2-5	CASSISGGAGETQYF
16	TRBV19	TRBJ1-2	CASSLDSGTGNYGYTF
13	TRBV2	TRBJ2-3	CASSERGADTQYF
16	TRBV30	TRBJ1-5	CAWSTQTGESNQPQHF
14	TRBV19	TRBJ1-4	CASSIQATNEKLFF
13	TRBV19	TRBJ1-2	CASSITQAYGYTF
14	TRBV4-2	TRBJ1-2	CASSQEGGTYGYTF
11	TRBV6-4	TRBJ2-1	CASSANDEQFF